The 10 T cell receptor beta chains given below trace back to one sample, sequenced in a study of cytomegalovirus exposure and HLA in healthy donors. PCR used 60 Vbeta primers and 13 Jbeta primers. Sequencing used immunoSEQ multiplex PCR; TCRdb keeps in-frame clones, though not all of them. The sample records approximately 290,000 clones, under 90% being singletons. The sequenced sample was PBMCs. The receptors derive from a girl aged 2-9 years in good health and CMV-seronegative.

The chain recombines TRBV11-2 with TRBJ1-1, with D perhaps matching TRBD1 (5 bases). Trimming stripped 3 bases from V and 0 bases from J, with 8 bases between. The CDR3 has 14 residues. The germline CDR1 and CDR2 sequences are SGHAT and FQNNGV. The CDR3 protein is CASSFRQMNTEAFF. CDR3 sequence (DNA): TGTGCCAGCAGCTTCCGACAGATGAACACTGAAGCTTTCTTT.

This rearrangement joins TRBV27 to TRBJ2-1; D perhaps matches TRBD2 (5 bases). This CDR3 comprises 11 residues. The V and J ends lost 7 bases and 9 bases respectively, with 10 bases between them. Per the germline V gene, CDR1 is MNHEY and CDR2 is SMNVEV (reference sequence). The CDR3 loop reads CASTLGSEQFF. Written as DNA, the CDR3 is TGTGCCAGCACCCTAGGGAGTGAGCAGTTCTTC.

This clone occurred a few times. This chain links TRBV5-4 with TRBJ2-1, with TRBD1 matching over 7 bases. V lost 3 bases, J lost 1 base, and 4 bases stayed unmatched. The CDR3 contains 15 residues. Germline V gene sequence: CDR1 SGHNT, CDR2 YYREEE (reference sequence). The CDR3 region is CASSSRQGSYNEQFF. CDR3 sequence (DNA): TGTGCCAGCAGCTCACGACAGGGTTCCTACAATGAGCAGTTCTTC.

The CDR3 DNA reads TGCGCCAGCAGCCAGGGAGGGCCAGGAGGGACCCAGTACTTC. It codes for CASSQGGPGGTQYF. This chain links TRBV4-1 with TRBJ2-5; TRBD2 matches at 7 bases. The V gene end was trimmed by 3 bases and the J gene end by 7 bases; junction bases not matched to a gene: 8. The CDR3 length is 14 residues. In germline, CDR1 is MGHRA, CDR2 YSYEKL.

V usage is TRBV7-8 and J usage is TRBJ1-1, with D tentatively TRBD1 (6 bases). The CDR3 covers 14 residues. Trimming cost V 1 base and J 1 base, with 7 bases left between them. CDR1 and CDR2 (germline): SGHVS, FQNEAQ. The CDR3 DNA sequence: TGTGCCAGCAGCTTAGAGGACAGGAACACTGAAGCTTTCTTT. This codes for CASSLEDRNTEAFF.

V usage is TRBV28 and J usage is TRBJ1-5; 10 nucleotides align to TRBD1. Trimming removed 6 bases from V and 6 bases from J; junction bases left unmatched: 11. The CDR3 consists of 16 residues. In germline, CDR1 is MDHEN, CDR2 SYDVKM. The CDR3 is CASSLVGDRGGQPQHF. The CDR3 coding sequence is TGTGCCAGCAGCCTGGTTGGGGACAGGGGCGGTCAGCCCCAGCATTTT. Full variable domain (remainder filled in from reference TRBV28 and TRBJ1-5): DVKVTQSSRYLVKRTGEKVFLECVQDMDHENMFWYRQDPGLGLRLIYFSYDVKMKEKGDIPEGYSVSREKKERFSLILESASTNQTSMYLCASSLVGDRGGQPQHFGDGTRLSIL.

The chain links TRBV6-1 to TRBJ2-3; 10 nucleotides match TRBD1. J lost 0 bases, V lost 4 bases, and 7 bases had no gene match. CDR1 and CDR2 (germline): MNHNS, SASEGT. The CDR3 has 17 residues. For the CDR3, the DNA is TGTGCCAGCAGTGCGCGACAGGGGGCTTTTAGCACAGATACGCAGTATTTT. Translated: CASSARQGAFSTDTQYF.

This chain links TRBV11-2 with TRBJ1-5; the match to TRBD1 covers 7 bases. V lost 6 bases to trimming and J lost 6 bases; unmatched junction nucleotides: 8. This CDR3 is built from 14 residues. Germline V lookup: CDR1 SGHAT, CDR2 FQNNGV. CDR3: CASSYRGQGQPQHF. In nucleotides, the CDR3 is TGTGCCAGCAGTTACAGGGGTCAGGGTCAGCCCCAGCATTTT. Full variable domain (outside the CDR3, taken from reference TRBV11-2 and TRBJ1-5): EAGVAQSPRYKIIEKRQSVAFWCNPISGHATLYWYQQILGQGPKLLIQFQNNGVVDDSQLPKDRFSAERLKGVDSTLKIQPAKLEDSAVYLCASSYRGQGQPQHFGDGTRLSIL.

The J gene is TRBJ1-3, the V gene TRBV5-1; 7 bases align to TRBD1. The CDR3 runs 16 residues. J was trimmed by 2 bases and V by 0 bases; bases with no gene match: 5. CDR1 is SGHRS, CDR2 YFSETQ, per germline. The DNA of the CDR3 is TGCGCCAGCAGCTTGGGGGACAGTTTGACTGGAAACACCATATATTTT. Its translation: CASSLGDSLTGNTIYF.

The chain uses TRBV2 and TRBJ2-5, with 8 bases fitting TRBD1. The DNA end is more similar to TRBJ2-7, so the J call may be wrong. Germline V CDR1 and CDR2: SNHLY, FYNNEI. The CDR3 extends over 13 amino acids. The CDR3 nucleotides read TGTGCCAGCAACCCAGGGGGCATGTACGAGCAGTACTTC. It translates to CASNPGGMYEQYF.